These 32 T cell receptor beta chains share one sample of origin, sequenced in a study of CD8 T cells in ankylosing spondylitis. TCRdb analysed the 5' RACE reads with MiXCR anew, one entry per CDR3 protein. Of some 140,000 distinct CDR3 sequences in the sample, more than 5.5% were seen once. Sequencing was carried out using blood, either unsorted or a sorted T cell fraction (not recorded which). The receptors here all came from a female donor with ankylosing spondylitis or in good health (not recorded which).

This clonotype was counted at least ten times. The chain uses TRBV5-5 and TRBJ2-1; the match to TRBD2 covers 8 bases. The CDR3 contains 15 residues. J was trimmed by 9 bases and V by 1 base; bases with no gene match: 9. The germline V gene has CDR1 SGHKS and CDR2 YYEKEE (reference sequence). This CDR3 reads CASSLRPGGASEQFF. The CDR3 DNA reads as TGTGCCAGCAGCTTGCGACCCGGGGGGGCCAGTGAGCAGTTCTTC.

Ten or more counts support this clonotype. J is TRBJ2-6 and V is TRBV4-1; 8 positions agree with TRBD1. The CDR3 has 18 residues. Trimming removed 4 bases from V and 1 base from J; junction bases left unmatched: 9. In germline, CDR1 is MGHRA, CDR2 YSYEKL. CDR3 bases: TGCGCCAGCAGCCCCGAGACAGGGGCTATATCTGGGGCCAACGTCCTGACTTTC. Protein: CASSPETGAISGANVLTF.

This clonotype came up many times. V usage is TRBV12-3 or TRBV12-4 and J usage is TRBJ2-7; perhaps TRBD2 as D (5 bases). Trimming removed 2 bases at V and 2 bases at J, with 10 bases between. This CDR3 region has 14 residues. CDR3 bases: TGTGCCAGCAGTTTACGGGGTCCCACCTACGAGCAGTACTTC. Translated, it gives CASSLRGPTYEQYF.

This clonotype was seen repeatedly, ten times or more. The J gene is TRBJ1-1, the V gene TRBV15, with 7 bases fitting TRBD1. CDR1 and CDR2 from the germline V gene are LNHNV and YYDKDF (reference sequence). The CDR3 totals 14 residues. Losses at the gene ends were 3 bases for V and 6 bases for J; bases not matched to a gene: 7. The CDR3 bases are TGTGCCACCAGCAGGGGCCCCGGACAGGCTGAAGCTTTCTTT. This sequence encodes CATSRGPGQAEAFF.

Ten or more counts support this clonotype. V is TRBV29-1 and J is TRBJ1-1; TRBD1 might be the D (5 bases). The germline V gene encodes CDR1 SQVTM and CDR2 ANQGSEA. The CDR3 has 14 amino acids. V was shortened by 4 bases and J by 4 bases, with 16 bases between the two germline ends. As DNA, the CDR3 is TGCAGCGTTGGTCAGTTGGGGCTGAGCACTGAAGCTTTCTTT. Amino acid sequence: CSVGQLGLSTEAFF.

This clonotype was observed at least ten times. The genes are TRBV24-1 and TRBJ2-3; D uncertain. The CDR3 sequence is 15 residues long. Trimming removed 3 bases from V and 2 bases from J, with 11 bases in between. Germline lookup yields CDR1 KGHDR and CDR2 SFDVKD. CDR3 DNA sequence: TGTGCCACCAGTGATAAAGGGAAGGCCACAGATACGCAGTATTTT. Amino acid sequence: CATSDKGKATDTQYF.

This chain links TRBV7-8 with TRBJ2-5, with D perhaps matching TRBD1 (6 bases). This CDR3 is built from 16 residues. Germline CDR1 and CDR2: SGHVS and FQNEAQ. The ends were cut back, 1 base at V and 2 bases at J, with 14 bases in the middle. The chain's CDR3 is CASSLVRGQGQETQYF. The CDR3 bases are TGTGCCAGCAGCTTAGTCAGGGGCCAAGGGCAAGAGACCCAGTACTTC.

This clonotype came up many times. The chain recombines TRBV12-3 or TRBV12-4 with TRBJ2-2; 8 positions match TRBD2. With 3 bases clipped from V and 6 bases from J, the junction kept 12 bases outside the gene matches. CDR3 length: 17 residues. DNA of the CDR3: TGTGCCAGCAGTTTCGCTCTCGGGGGGGCCGAGGCCGGGGAGCTGTTTTTT. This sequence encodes CASSFALGGAEAGELFF.

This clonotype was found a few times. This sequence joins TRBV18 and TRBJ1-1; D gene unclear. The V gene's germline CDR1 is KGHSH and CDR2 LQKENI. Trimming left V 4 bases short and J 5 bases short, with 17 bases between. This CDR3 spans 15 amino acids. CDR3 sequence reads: CASSHKEGRGTEAFF. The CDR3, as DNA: TGTGCCAGCTCACACAAGGAGGGTCGAGGGACTGAAGCTTTCTTT.

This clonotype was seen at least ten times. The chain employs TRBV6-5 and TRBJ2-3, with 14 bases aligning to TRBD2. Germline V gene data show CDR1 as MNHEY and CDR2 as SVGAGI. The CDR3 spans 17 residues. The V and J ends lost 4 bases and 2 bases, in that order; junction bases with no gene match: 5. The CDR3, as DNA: TGTGCCAGCAGTTCGACTAGCGGGGGGGCCCTCACAGATACGCAGTATTTT. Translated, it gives CASSSTSGGALTDTQYF.

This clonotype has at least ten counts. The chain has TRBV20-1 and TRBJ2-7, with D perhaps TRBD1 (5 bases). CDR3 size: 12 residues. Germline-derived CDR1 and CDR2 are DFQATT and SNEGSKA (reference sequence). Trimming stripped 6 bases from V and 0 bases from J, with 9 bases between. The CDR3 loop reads CSAEGDSYEQYF. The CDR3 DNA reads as TGCAGTGCCGAAGGGGACTCCTACGAGCAGTACTTC.

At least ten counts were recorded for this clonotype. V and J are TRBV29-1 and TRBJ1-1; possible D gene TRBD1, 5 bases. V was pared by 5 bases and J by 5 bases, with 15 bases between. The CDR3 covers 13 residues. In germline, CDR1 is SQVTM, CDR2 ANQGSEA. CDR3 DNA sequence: TGCAGCGTTCCTGGGACCGGCGGGACTGAAGCTTTCTTT. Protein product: CSVPGTGGTEAFF.

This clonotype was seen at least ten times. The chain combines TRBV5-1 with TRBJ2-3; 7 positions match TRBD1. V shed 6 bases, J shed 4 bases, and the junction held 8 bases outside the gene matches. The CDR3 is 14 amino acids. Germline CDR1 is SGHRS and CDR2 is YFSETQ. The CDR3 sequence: CASMRGQGADTQYF. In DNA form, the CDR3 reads TGCGCCAGCATGAGGGGGCAGGGGGCAGATACGCAGTATTTT.

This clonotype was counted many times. The CDR3: CASSAGTAKWKETQYF. DNA of the CDR3: TGTGCCAGCAGCGCCGGGACAGCCAAATGGAAGGAGACCCAGTACTTC. The chain uses TRBV9 and TRBJ2-5; 7 bases fit TRBD1. V lost 3 bases and J lost 5; bases outside the gene matches: 13. The CDR3 totals 16 residues. The germline V gene encodes CDR1 SGDLS and CDR2 YYNGEE.

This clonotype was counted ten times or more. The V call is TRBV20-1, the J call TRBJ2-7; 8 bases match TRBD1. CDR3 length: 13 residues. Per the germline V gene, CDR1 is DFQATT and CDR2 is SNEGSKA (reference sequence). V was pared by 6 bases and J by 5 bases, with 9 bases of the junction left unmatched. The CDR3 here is CSAAGQGVHEQYF. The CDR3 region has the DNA TGCAGTGCCGCCGGACAGGGAGTACACGAGCAGTACTTC.

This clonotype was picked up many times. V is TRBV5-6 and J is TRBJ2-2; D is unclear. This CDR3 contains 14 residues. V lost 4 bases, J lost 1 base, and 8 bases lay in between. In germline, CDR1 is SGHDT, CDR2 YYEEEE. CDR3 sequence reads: CASSVDLNTGELFF. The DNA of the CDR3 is TGTGCCAGCAGCGTGGACCTGAACACCGGGGAGCTGTTTTTT.

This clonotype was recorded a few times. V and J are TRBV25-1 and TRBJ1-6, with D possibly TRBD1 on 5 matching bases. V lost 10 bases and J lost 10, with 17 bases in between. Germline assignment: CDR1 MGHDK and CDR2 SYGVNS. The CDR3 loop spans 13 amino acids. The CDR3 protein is CATTRDPGSPLHF. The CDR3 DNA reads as TGTGCCACCACTCGGGACCCCGGGTCACCCCTCCACTTT.

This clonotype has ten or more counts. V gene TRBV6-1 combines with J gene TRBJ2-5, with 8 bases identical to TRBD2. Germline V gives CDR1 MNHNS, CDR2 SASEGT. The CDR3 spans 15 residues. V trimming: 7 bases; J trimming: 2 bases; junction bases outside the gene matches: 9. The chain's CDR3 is CASKLAGGLQETQYF. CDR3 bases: TGTGCCAGCAAGCTGGCGGGGGGCCTTCAAGAGACCCAGTACTTC.

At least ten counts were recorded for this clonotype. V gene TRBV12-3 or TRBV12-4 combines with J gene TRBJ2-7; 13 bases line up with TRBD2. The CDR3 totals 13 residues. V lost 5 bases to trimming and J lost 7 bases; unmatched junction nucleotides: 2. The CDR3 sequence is CASSGGLAGEQYF. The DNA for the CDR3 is TGTGCCAGCAGTGGGGGACTAGCGGGGGAGCAGTACTTC.

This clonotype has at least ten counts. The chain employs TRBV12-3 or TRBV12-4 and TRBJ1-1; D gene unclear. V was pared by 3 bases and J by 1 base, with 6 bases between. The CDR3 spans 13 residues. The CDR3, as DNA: TGTGCCAGCAGTTTCAAAGAGAACACTGAAGCTTTCTTT. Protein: CASSFKENTEAFF.

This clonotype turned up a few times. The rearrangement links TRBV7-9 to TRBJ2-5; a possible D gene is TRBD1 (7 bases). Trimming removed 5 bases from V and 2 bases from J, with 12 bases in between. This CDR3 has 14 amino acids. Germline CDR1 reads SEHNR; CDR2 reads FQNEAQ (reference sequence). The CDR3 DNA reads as TGTGCCAGCAGCCCAGGGGGGCGGCAAGAGACCCAGTACTTC. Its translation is CASSPGGRQETQYF. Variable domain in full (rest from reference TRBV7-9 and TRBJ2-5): DTGVSQNPRHKITKRGQNVTFRCDPISEHNRLYWYRQTLGQGPEFLTYFQNEAQLEKSRLLSDRFSAERPKGSFSTLEIQRTEQGDSAMYLCASSPGGRQETQYFGPGTRLLVL.

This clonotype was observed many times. The CDR3 DNA sequence: TGTGCCAGCAGCTTATTGCATAACACCGGGGAGCTGTTTTTT. Protein: CASSLLHNTGELFF. This chain connects TRBV7-6 to TRBJ2-2; D is ambiguous. This CDR3 spans 14 amino acids. Trimming took 2 bases from V and 2 from J, leaving 6 bases between them. Per germline, CDR1 SGHVS and CDR2 FNYEAQ.

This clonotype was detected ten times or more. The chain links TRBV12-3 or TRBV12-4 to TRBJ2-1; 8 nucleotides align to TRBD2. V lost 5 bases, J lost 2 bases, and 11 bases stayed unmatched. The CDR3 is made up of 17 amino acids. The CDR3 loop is CASSPSSGRGAYNEQFF. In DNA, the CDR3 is TGTGCCAGCAGTCCCTCTTCCGGGCGGGGGGCCTACAATGAGCAGTTCTTC.

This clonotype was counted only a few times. For the CDR3, the DNA is TGTGCCAGCAGCCAAGAGGTGCGGACAGCCCCCTACGAGCAGTACTTC. Translation: CASSQEVRTAPYEQYF. The chain is built from TRBV4-2 and TRBJ2-7; D is perhaps TRBD1 (6 bases). The CDR3 is made up of 16 amino acids. V lost 0 bases to trimming and J lost 2 bases, with 14 bases between them. Germline assignment: CDR1 LGHNA and CDR2 YNFKEQ.

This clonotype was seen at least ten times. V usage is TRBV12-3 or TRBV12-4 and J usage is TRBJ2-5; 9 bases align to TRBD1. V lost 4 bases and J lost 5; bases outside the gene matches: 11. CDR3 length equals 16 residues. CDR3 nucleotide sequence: TGTGCCAGCAGTTCATTGGAGACAGGGGGTTCGGAGACCCAGTACTTC. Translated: CASSSLETGGSETQYF.

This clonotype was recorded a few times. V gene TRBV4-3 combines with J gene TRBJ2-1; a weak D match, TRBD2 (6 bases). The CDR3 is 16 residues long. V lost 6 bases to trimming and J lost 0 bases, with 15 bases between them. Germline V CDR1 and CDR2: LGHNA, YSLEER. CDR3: CASRLTSMSSYNEQFF. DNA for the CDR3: TGCGCCAGCAGACTTACTAGCATGAGCTCCTACAATGAGCAGTTCTTC.

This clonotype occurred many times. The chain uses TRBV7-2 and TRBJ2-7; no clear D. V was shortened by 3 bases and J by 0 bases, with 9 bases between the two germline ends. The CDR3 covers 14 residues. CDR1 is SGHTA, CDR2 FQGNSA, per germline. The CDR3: CASSFTTSSYEQYF. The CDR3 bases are TGTGCCAGCAGCTTTACCACGAGCTCCTACGAGCAGTACTTC.

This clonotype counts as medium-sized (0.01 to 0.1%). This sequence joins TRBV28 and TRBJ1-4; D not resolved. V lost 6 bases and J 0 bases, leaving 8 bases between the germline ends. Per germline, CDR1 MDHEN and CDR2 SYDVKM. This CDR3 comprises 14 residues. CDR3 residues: CASSPPATNEKLFF. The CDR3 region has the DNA TGTGCCAGCAGCCCCCCGGCAACTAATGAAAAACTGTTTTTT. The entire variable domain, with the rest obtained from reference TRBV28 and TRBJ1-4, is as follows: DVKVTQSSRYLVKRTGEKVFLECVQDMDHENMFWYRQDPGLGLRLIYFSYDVKMKEKGDIPEGYSVSREKKERFSLILESASTNQTSMYLCASSPPATNEKLFFGSGTQLSVL.

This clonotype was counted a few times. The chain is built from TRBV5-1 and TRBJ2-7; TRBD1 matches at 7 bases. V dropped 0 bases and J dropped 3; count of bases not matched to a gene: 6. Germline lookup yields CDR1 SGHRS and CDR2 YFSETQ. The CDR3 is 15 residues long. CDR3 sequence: CASSLAGTDNYEQYF. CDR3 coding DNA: TGCGCCAGCAGCTTGGCCGGGACAGATAACTACGAGCAGTACTTC.

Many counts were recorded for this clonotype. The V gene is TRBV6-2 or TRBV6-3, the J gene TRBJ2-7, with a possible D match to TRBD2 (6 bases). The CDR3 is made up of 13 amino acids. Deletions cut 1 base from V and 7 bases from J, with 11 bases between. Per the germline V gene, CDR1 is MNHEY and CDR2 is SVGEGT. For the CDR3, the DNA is TGTGCCAGCAGTTACTTCACCGCGGGAGAGCAGTACTTC. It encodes CASSYFTAGEQYF.

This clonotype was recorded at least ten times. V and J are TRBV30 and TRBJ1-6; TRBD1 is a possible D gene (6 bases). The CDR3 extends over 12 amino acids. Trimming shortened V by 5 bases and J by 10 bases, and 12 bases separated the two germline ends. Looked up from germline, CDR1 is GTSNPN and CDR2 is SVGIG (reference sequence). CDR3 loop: CAWGQSGSPLHF. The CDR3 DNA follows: TGTGCCTGGGGACAGTCGGGATCACCCCTCCACTTT.

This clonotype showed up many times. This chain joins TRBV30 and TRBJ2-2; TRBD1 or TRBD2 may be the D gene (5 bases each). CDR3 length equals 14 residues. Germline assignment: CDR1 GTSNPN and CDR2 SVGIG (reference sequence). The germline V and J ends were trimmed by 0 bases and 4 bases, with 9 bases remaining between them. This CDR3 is CAWSVWGSTGELFF. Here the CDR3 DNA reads TGTGCCTGGAGTGTCTGGGGGAGCACCGGGGAGCTGTTTTTT.